This T cell receptor beta chain was identified in a study of blood T cell repertoires in COVID-19. Study in general: In each case, the material was cDNA or gDNA derived from T cells, B-cell-depleted T cells, or PBMCs.

As originally analysed: The assay estimated nucleated cells by amplifying reference gene primers. TCRdb's table, derived via immunoSEQ multiplex PCR, lists solely in-frame clones and lacks some. The V and J calls and clone size come from that table; D and trimming were worked out from the DNA. The repertoire has about 69,000 clones, 80% to 85% of them found once; the top ten carry under 30%. The germline V gene has CDR1 LGHNA and CDR2 YNFKEQ. With 4 bases clipped from V and 10 bases from J, the junction kept 7 bases outside the gene matches. The CDR3 length is 13 residues. Sequences were obtained from peripheral blood. The genes are TRBV4-2 and TRBJ2-1; TRBD1 matches 7 bases. The sequence derives from a human donor in a cohort sampled during active COVID-19. The CDR3 bases are TGTGCCAGCAGCCTACGACAGGGTAGAGAGCAGTTCTTC. Encoded protein: CASSLRQGREQFF.